This T cell receptor (beta chain) was found in a study of human T cells and chemical hapten exposure. As to time point: pre-sensitization, week 0. The treatment was: therapeutic diphenylcyclopropenone sensitization with weekly scalp DPC. Every patch test was put on after a blood sample was taken. Before extraction, the whole blood was not fractionated, and total RNA was taken from it. Points from the study as a whole: Patch test score tracked positively with PT1 expanded TCR counts. The number of TCRs over 1 in 1000 frequency stayed unchanged after DPC.

TCRdb re-derived calls from the RACE reads in MiXCR, one entry per CDR3 protein. The table has 50,000 to 65,000 distinct CDR3 sequences, 10% to 12% seen once; the top ten hold roughly 4.3%. The CDR3 spans 12 residues. Germline CDR1 reads MNHNY; CDR2 reads SVGAGI (reference sequence). V shed 5 bases, J shed 8 bases, and the junction held 4 bases outside the gene matches. This clonotype was seen a handful of times. Its specificity is not known. The chain recombines TRBV6-6 with TRBJ1-2, with TRBD1 identical over 8 bases. This TCR was sampled from a woman aged 40 to 55 with alopecia areata. Some clones in this sample may be carry-over from other donors' samples. Source: whole blood, taken in connection with sensitization to the hapten diphenylcyclopropenone (DPC). The CDR3 loop is CASSRDRSGYTF. For the CDR3, the DNA is TGTGCCAGCAGTCGGGACAGGTCGGGCTACACCTTC.